This record looks at one TCR beta chain sequence and its context. Antigen: not known. Previously described methods with listed TCR primers produced the bulk TCR libraries. TCRdb passed the PCR reads through MiXCR, listing each CDR3 protein once. Found here are over 85,000 distinct CDR3 sequences, about 35% of them singletons; the top ten hold about 9.1%. Sorting isolated naive CD8 T cells as CD8+CD4-CCR7+CD45RA+ events. This entry is derived from a study of molecular identifiers for immune sequencing clone quantification. The CDR3 contains 16 residues. Losses at the gene ends were 6 bases for V and 0 bases for J; bases not matched to a gene: 11. Germline CDR1 SGHDT, CDR2 YYEEEE. General observations from the study: Reports indicate spiked Jurkat TCR RNA from one cell could be found among 1 million or so naive cells. Over 99% of effector molecules, yet under 1% of naive-cell molecules, were held by clones above 20 RNA copies.

The chain has TRBV5-6 and TRBJ2-7, with 8 bases lining up with TRBD2. The specimen sequenced was naive CD8+ T cells from blood, with Jurkat cell RNA spiked in. Indicated subset: FACS-sorted CD8+CD4-CCR7+CD45RA+ naive T cells. The sequence was obtained from a human donor in good health. Some libraries in this study had Jurkat cell RNA spiked in. The CDR3 coding sequence is TGTGCCAGCAAAATACAAGGACTAGCCTCCTCCTACGAGCAGTACTTC. Protein: CASKIQGLASSYEQYF.